The 30 T cell receptor beta chains presented below share a single source sample, sequenced in a study of CD8 T cells in ankylosing spondylitis. A single record per CDR3 protein comes from TCRdb applying MiXCR to the 5' RACE reads. The table lists approximately 250,000 distinct CDR3 sequences, approximately 8.4% of them singletons. Sequenced: blood, either unsorted or a sorted T cell fraction (not recorded which). The origin of the receptors is a female donor with ankylosing spondylitis or in good health (not recorded which).

This chain connects TRBV14 to TRBJ2-1; TRBD2 matches 15 bases. The CDR3 is 18 residues long. V trimming: 1 base; J trimming: 2 bases; junction bases outside the gene matches: 3. CDR1 SGHDN and CDR2 FVKESK come from the germline V gene. CDR3 nucleotides: TGTGCCAGCAGCCAAGTAGGGACTAGCGGGAGGACCTACAATGAGCAGTTCTTC. It translates to CASSQVGTSGRTYNEQFF. Combining the CDR3 with reference TRBV14 and TRBJ2-1 gives the whole variable domain EAGVTQFPSHSVIEKGQTVTLRCDPISGHDNLYWYRRVMGKEIKFLLHFVKESKQDESGMPNNRFLAERTGGTYSTLKVQPAELEDSGVYFCASSQVGTSGRTYNEQFFGPGTRLTVL.

The table lists this clonotype with a few counts. The V gene is TRBV27, the J gene TRBJ2-3; tentatively, D is TRBD2 (6 bases). Germline V gene sequence: CDR1 MNHEY, CDR2 SMNVEV (reference sequence). CDR3 length equals 14 residues. Trimming removed 5 bases from V and 5 bases from J, with 14 bases in between. CDR3: CASSTPGREDTQYF. The CDR3 coding sequence is TGTGCCAGCAGTACCCCTGGGCGGGAAGATACGCAGTATTTT.

This clonotype was observed at least ten times. This chain links TRBV6-1 with TRBJ2-4, with 7 bases that match TRBD2. The J segment lost 6 bases and the V segment lost 3 bases, leaving 5 bases of the junction unmatched. CDR1 MNHNS and CDR2 SASEGT come from the germline V gene. The CDR3 extends over 14 amino acids. CDR3 in DNA: TGTGCCAGCAGTGATGCGGGAGAGAGAAACATTCAGTACTTC. Protein: CASSDAGERNIQYF.

Many counts were recorded for this clonotype. V and J are TRBV10-3 and TRBJ2-5, with 12 nucleotides matching TRBD1. The CDR3 length is 15 residues. Germline CDR1 ENHRY, CDR2 SYGVKD. V dropped 5 bases and J dropped 5; count of bases not matched to a gene: 6. CDR3: CAISSGQGAGETQYF. The DNA for the CDR3 is TGTGCCATCAGTTCGGGACAGGGGGCCGGGGAGACCCAGTACTTC.

This clonotype was seen many times. The chain couples TRBV7-9 to TRBJ2-7; D is unclear. V was cut by 5 bases and J by 0 bases, with 8 bases left in between. The CDR3 is made up of 13 amino acids. CDR1 is SEHNR, CDR2 FQNEAQ, per germline (reference sequence). The CDR3 region is CASSRTTSYEQYF. As DNA, the CDR3 is TGTGCCAGCAGCCGTACTACCTCCTACGAGCAGTACTTC.

This clonotype has only a few counts. The rearrangement joins TRBV6-1 to TRBJ1-5, with D hard to call. The CDR3 length is 15 residues. Germline CDR1 is MNHNS and CDR2 is SASEGT. V was cut by 5 bases and J by 0 bases, with 11 bases left in between. CDR3 nucleotides: TGTGCCAGCAGTCGGACGGTTTATAGCAATCAGCCCCAGCATTTT. Its protein product is CASSRTVYSNQPQHF.

The chain couples TRBV7-9 to TRBJ2-1; D is undetermined. V was pared by 0 bases and J by 9 bases, with 15 bases between. The CDR3 length is 15 residues. Germline lookup yields CDR1 SEHNR and CDR2 FQNEAQ (reference sequence). CDR3: CASSLAKDRSGEQFF. DNA of the CDR3: TGTGCCAGCAGCTTAGCCAAGGACCGCTCCGGTGAGCAGTTCTTC. Together with reference TRBV7-9 and TRBJ2-1, the CDR3 gives the full variable domain: DTGVSQNPRHKITKRGQNVTFRCDPISEHNRLYWYRQTLGQGPEFLTYFQNEAQLEKSRLLSDRFSAERPKGSFSTLEIQRTEQGDSAMYLCASSLAKDRSGEQFFGPGTRLTVL.

In this sample, this clonotype turned up a few times. V usage is TRBV3-1 and J usage is TRBJ2-4; D uncertain. V dropped 2 bases and J dropped 0 bases, with 14 bases sitting between them. From germline, CDR1 is LGHDT and CDR2 YNNKEL (reference sequence). CDR3 length equals 17 residues. CDR3 in amino acids: CASSQYSSGLAKNIQYF. DNA of the CDR3: TGTGCCAGCAGCCAATATTCAAGTGGGTTAGCCAAAAACATTCAGTACTTC.

In its sample, this clonotype was seen a few times. The V gene is TRBV7-4, the J gene TRBJ2-1, with 10 bases lining up with TRBD2. This CDR3 comprises 19 residues. Per the germline V gene, CDR1 is SGHVT and CDR2 is SQSDAQ. The J segment lost 9 bases and the V segment lost 2 bases, leaving 19 bases of the junction unmatched. In DNA, the CDR3 is TGTGCCAGCAGCTTATCGGGGGCTTTCCTAGCGGGAGCCCGTGGTGAGCAGTTCTTC. Translating it yields CASSLSGAFLAGARGEQFF.

The chain is built from TRBV20-1 and TRBJ2-1; TRBD2 is a possible D gene (6 bases). V lost 3 bases and J lost 6, with 15 bases in between. CDR3 size: 14 residues. Looked up from germline, CDR1 is DFQATT and CDR2 is SNEGSKA (reference sequence). CDR3 coding DNA: TGCAGTGCTAGCGGCCAGGGAGGTGGCAATGAGCAGTTCTTC. This gives the protein CSASGQGGGNEQFF.

This clonotype occurred a few times. The chain couples TRBV7-6 to TRBJ2-1; TRBD2 matches 11 bases. Germline lookup yields CDR1 SGHVS and CDR2 FNYEAQ. The CDR3 runs 17 residues. V lost 4 bases, J lost 7 bases, and 12 bases stayed unmatched. The CDR3, as DNA: TGTGCCAGCAGCTACTCTATAGCGGGAGGGCCAGGAAATGAGCAGTTCTTC. It translates to CASSYSIAGGPGNEQFF.

Ten or more counts support this clonotype. This sequence joins TRBV5-1 and TRBJ2-1; TRBD1 is a possible D gene (6 bases). V was clipped by 3 bases and J by 8 bases, with 15 bases between them. CDR1 and CDR2 (germline): SGHRS, YFSETQ. This CDR3 has 14 residues. The chain's CDR3 is CASSSIDRLDEQFF. The DNA for the CDR3 is TGCGCCAGCAGCTCGATTGACAGGCTGGATGAGCAGTTCTTC.

At least ten counts were recorded for this clonotype. V and J are TRBV20-1 and TRBJ1-3; D remains ambiguous. Germline CDR1 DFQATT, CDR2 SNEGSKA (reference sequence). CDR3 length: 12 amino acids. The V and J ends lost 6 bases and 1 base respectively, with 7 bases between them. In DNA, the CDR3 is TGCAGTGCAATTTTTTCTGGAAACACCATATATTTT. It specifies CSAIFSGNTIYF.

In this sample, this clonotype turned up many times. The gene calls are TRBV12-3 or TRBV12-4 and TRBJ2-7; D might be TRBD1 or TRBD2, each matching 5 bases. Deletions cut 7 bases from V and 0 bases from J, with 16 bases between. The CDR3 has 15 residues. CDR3 amino acids: CASTTRGPSSYEQYF. In DNA, the CDR3 is TGTGCCAGCACCACCCGGGGACCGAGCTCCTACGAGCAGTACTTC.

This clonotype was observed at least ten times. V gene TRBV7-2 combines with J gene TRBJ1-3; D ambiguous. The ends were cut back, 1 base at V and 0 bases at J, with 10 bases in the middle. Per germline, CDR1 SGHTA and CDR2 FQGNSA. The CDR3 has 16 amino acids. CDR3 residues: CASSLGTGVSGNTIYF. In DNA form, the CDR3 reads TGTGCCAGCAGCTTAGGCACCGGGGTCTCTGGAAACACCATATATTTT.

In this sample, this clonotype turned up many times. This chain's CDR3 is CASSVALGEGLEQFF. DNA for the CDR3: TGTGCCAGCAGCGTAGCCCTGGGTGAGGGGCTTGAGCAGTTCTTC. The V gene is TRBV9, the J gene TRBJ2-1, with D perhaps being TRBD1 or TRBD2 (5 bases each). The CDR3 is made up of 15 amino acids. Germline CDR1 reads SGDLS; CDR2 reads YYNGEE. The V and J ends lost 0 bases and 9 bases respectively, with 16 bases between them.

This clonotype came up many times. This chain joins TRBV5-1 and TRBJ2-2, with 10 bases lining up with TRBD2. The CDR3 totals 15 residues. Trimming removed 4 bases from V and 3 bases from J; junction bases left unmatched: 3. Germline CDR1 is SGHRS and CDR2 is YFSETQ. This CDR3 reads CASSRGTSDTGELFF. CDR3 nucleotide sequence: TGCGCCAGCAGCCGGGGGACTAGCGACACCGGGGAGCTGTTTTTT.

The chain employs TRBV5-5 and TRBJ2-5, with a tentative D call TRBD2 (6 bases). CDR1 is SGHKS, CDR2 YYEKEE, per germline (reference sequence). V was clipped by 6 bases and J by 5 bases, with 11 bases between them. The CDR3 consists of 12 residues. The CDR3 is CASNPEGETQYF. CDR3 coding DNA: TGTGCCAGCAACCCGGAGGGGGAGACCCAGTACTTC.

This clonotype was counted only a few times. In DNA form, the CDR3 reads TGCGCCAGCCGCGGACAGGGCATTTTCAATGAGCAGTTCTTC. This translates into CASRGQGIFNEQFF. The V call is TRBV5-1, the J call TRBJ2-1, with TRBD1 matching over 8 bases. Germline V gene lookup returns CDR1 SGHRS and CDR2 YFSETQ. The CDR3 has 14 residues. V trimming: 7 bases; J trimming: 6 bases; junction bases outside the gene matches: 9.

This clonotype was counted a few times. The gene calls are TRBV29-1 and TRBJ2-1; 7 bases are shared with TRBD1. The length of the CDR3 is 14 residues. Losses at the gene ends were 6 bases for V and 7 bases for J; bases not matched to a gene: 12. Germline CDR1 reads SQVTM; CDR2 reads ANQGSEA. The CDR3 region is CSVDPWTGSNEQFF. The CDR3 bases are TGCAGCGTGGACCCTTGGACAGGTTCGAATGAGCAGTTCTTC.

This clonotype was picked up many times. The chain joins TRBV2 to TRBJ2-3; D may be TRBD2 (6 bases). The CDR3 totals 15 residues. V was trimmed by 8 bases and J by 0 bases, leaving 15 bases between them. Germline CDR1 and CDR2: SNHLY and FYNNEI. This CDR3 is CASLLARASTDTQYF. CDR3 nucleotide sequence: TGTGCCAGCTTACTAGCCCGAGCTAGCACAGATACGCAGTATTTT.

Ten or more counts support this clonotype. This rearrangement joins TRBV6-5 to TRBJ2-1, with a tentative D call TRBD2 (6 bases). This CDR3 has 15 amino acids. The V gene's germline CDR1 is MNHEY and CDR2 SVGAGI. The V and J ends lost 0 bases and 3 bases respectively, with 9 bases between them. The CDR3 DNA reads TGTGCCAGCAGTTACTCGGGCGGGGACTACAATGAGCAGTTCTTC. This translates into CASSYSGGDYNEQFF.

This clonotype was detected ten times or more. This rearrangement joins TRBV12-3 or TRBV12-4 to TRBJ1-6, with D hard to call. Trimming shortened V by 2 bases and J by 3 bases, and 8 bases separated the two germline ends. The CDR3 covers 15 residues. The CDR3 nucleotides are TGTGCCAGCAGTTTAAACACAAACTATAATTCACCCCTCCACTTT. As protein: CASSLNTNYNSPLHF.

This clonotype was counted ten times or more. The rearrangement uses TRBV20-1 and TRBJ2-5, with TRBD2 as a possible D gene (5 bases). The CDR3 covers 14 residues. V dropped 6 bases and J dropped 4 bases, with 18 bases sitting between them. Germline CDR1 and CDR2: DFQATT and SNEGSKA (reference sequence). The CDR3 region is CSAWRPSIGETQYF. In DNA form, the CDR3 reads TGCAGTGCGTGGAGGCCCTCCATAGGAGAGACCCAGTACTTC.

Many counts were recorded for this clonotype. This chain links TRBV5-6 with TRBJ2-3, with D possibly TRBD2 on 5 matching bases. The germline CDR1 and CDR2 sequences are SGHDT and YYEEEE. This CDR3 spans 13 amino acids. Trimming took 4 bases from V and 4 from J, leaving 10 bases between them. The CDR3: CASSRLRADTQYF. CDR3 sequence (DNA): TGTGCCAGCAGCCGACTACGGGCAGATACGCAGTATTTT.

The sample holds many counts of this clonotype. The chain couples TRBV20-1 to TRBJ2-3; maybe TRBD2 (6 bases). CDR1 and CDR2 (germline): DFQATT, SNEGSKA (reference sequence). Trimming removed 2 bases at V and 3 bases at J, with 15 bases between. The CDR3 is made up of 15 amino acids. CDR3: CSARNGRTNTDTQYF. The CDR3 DNA follows: TGCAGTGCTAGAAACGGGAGAACGAATACAGATACGCAGTATTTT.

The chain couples TRBV20-1 to TRBJ2-1; 9 nucleotides line up with TRBD1. From germline, CDR1 is DFQATT and CDR2 SNEGSKA (reference sequence). There are 16 residues in the CDR3. J gave up 3 bases and V 1 base, and 7 bases lay outside the gene matches. In nucleotides, the CDR3 is TGCAGTGCTAGAGCCCCGACAGGGGGATTCTACAATGAGCAGTTCTTC. Protein product: CSARAPTGGFYNEQFF.

This clonotype was counted ten times or more. The chain carries TRBV5-1 and TRBJ2-1; 7 bases map to TRBD1. V lost 4 bases, J lost 9 bases, and 7 bases stayed unmatched. This CDR3 has 13 residues. The germline CDR1 and CDR2 sequences are SGHRS and YFSETQ. The CDR3 loop is CASSQTGTGEQFF. The CDR3 DNA is TGCGCCAGCAGCCAGACAGGGACGGGTGAGCAGTTCTTC.

Concerning this clonotype itself: It may be a read error: a sequence one base away is much more abundant. The chain combines TRBV5-1 with TRBJ2-3; 13 bases align to TRBD2. Trimming cost V 4 bases and J 6 bases; bases outside gene matches: 8. Germline V gene lookup returns CDR1 SGHRS and CDR2 YFSETQ. CDR3 length: 16 amino acids. The DNA for the CDR3 is TGCGCCAGCAGCCCAGGACTAGCGGGAGAGGTGGATACGCAGTATTTT. Translated: CASSPGLAGEVDTQYF.

This clonotype was detected many times. This chain joins TRBV20-1 and TRBJ2-1; tentative D call: TRBD2 (6 bases). The CDR3 covers 14 residues. Germline lookup yields CDR1 DFQATT and CDR2 SNEGSKA (reference sequence). V shed 3 bases and J shed 5 bases, with 14 bases lying between them. The CDR3 loop reads CSASDVAADNEQFF. The CDR3 nucleotides read TGCAGTGCTAGCGACGTAGCGGCCGACAATGAGCAGTTCTTC.